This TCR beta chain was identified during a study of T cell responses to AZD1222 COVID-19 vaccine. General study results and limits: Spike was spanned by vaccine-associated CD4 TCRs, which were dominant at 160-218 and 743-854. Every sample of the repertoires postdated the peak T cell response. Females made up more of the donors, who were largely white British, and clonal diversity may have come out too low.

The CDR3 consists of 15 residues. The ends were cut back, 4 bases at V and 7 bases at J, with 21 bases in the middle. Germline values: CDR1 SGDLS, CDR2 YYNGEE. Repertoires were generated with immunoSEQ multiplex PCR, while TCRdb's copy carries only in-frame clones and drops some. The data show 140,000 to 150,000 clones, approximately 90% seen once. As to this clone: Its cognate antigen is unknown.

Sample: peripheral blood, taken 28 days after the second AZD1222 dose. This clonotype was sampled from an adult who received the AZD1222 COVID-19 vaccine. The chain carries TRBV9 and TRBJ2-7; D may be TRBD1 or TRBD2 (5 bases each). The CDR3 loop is CASSSGLTAGFEQYF. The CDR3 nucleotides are TGTGCCAGCAGCTCGGGGCTTACAGCCGGTTTTGAGCAGTACTTC.